This T cell receptor beta chain was retrieved from a study of control samples from healthy donors and cancer patients. This CDR3 contains 15 residues. Looked up from germline, CDR1 is MDHEN and CDR2 is SYDVKM. Trimming cost V 5 bases and J 6 bases, with 17 bases left between them. Using immunoSEQ multiplex PCR, the repertoire was profiled, and TCRdb retains in-frame clones only, with some absent. The sample includes around 100,000 clones, around nine tenths of them seen just once. The material sequenced was blood. This sequence was found in a man younger than 40 in good health. This sequence joins TRBV28 and TRBJ1-5; D gene unclear. CDR3 DNA: TGTGCCAGCAGTCCTTTGCGGGAGGGCAGTCAGCCCCAGCATTTT. Protein sequence: CASSPLREGSQPQHF.